This T cell receptor (beta chain) was sequenced in a study of CD8+CD57+ T cells in acquired aplastic anemia. Study as a whole: The DNA of sorted CD4+ and CD8+ cells averaged roughly 3 ug.

This clonotype came up many times. The CDR3 contains 15 residues. With V trimmed by 9 bases and J by 4 bases, 11 bases remained unmatched. CDR3 and TCR beta VDJ profiling relied on a genomic DNA template. TCRdb itself ran the reads through MiXCR, one entry per CDR3 protein. The sample holds about 220,000 distinct CDR3 sequences; 34% are singletons and the top ten take roughly 1.1%. Sequences were obtained from sorted CD4+, CD8+, or CD8+CD57+ T cells (not recorded which) from PBMCs. This clonotype was sampled from a human donor in good health, serving as a control. The chain joins TRBV12-3 or TRBV12-4 to TRBJ2-3; TRBD2 agrees at 9 bases. The CDR3 DNA follows: TGTGCCAGTGTCCAGCTAGCGGGGTTGTCAGATACGCAGTATTTT. Translation gives CASVQLAGLSDTQYF.